Below, 21 T cell receptor beta chains from the same sample are listed, as sequenced in a study of human T cells and chemical hapten exposure. As to time point: patch test 1, 2 weeks after DPC sensitization. Treatment reported: therapeutic diphenylcyclopropenone sensitization with weekly scalp DPC. TCRdb used MiXCR to reprocess the RACE reads, holding one entry per CDR3 protein. In the table there are around 380,000 distinct CDR3 sequences, 4.8% of which are singletons. Specimen: whole blood, collected in connection with sensitization to the hapten diphenylcyclopropenone (DPC). Receptors were obtained from a woman between 45 and 65 years old with alopecia areata. Some clones in this sample may be carry-over from other donors' samples.

Many counts were recorded for this clonotype. The chain uses TRBV30 and TRBJ2-1, with TRBD2 matching 7 bases. This CDR3 spans 16 amino acids. V shed 0 bases, J shed 9 bases, and the junction held 14 bases outside the gene matches. Germline V gene lookup returns CDR1 GTSNPN and CDR2 SVGIG (reference sequence). The chain's CDR3 is CAWSVRRGRAAGEQFF. The CDR3 DNA is TGTGCCTGGAGTGTACGACGAGGGAGGGCCGCAGGTGAGCAGTTCTTC.

This clonotype was seen repeatedly, ten times or more. The V gene is TRBV27, the J gene TRBJ2-4; 7 nucleotides align to TRBD1. The CDR3 consists of 13 residues. Germline-derived CDR1 and CDR2 are MNHEY and SMNVEV (reference sequence). V lost 8 bases to trimming and J lost 7 bases; unmatched junction nucleotides: 8. Here the CDR3 reads CASGSGTDNIQYF. Written as DNA, the CDR3 is TGTGCCAGCGGATCAGGGACAGACAACATTCAGTACTTC.

This clonotype was observed many times. This chain uses TRBV12-3 or TRBV12-4 with TRBJ1-5; D is perhaps TRBD1 (5 bases). The V and J ends lost 3 bases and 5 bases respectively, with 14 bases between them. The CDR3 loop spans 15 amino acids. CDR3 in amino acids: CASSFGQGGDQPQHF. The CDR3, as DNA: TGTGCCAGCAGTTTCGGTCAGGGCGGGGATCAGCCCCAGCATTTT.

The V and J genes are TRBV20-1 and TRBJ2-3; unclear D gene. Germline-derived CDR1 and CDR2 are DFQATT and SNEGSKA (reference sequence). This CDR3 region has 14 residues. The ends were cut back, 6 bases at V and 4 bases at J, with 17 bases in the middle. As DNA, the CDR3 is TGCAGTGCCGTACCCGGTCCCGGCGCAGATACGCAGTATTTT. Its translation: CSAVPGPGADTQYF.

This clonotype was counted between two and nine times. The chain is built from TRBV20-1 and TRBJ1-5, with 9 nucleotides matching TRBD1. Losses at the gene ends were 4 bases for V and 0 bases for J; bases not matched to a gene: 4. The CDR3 loop spans 15 amino acids. Germline assignment: CDR1 DFQATT and CDR2 SNEGSKA (reference sequence). CDR3 loop: CSATGTGYSNQPQHF. The CDR3 DNA is TGCAGTGCTACCGGGACAGGGTATAGCAATCAGCCCCAGCATTTT.

This clonotype was seen repeatedly, ten times or more. The chain joins TRBV7-8 to TRBJ1-3, with D unresolved. V dropped 3 bases and J dropped 0 bases, with 6 bases sitting between them. From germline, CDR1 is SGHVS and CDR2 FQNEAQ. The CDR3 is made up of 14 amino acids. This CDR3 reads CASSFGLSGNTIYF. In DNA form, the CDR3 reads TGTGCCAGCAGCTTCGGACTCTCTGGAAACACCATATATTTT. The variable domain in full, completed from reference TRBV7-8 and TRBJ1-3, reads GAGVSQSPRYKVAKRGQDVALRCDPISGHVSLFWYQQALGQGPEFLTYFQNEAQLDKSGLPSDRFFAERPEGSVSTLKIQRTQQEDSAVYLCASSFGLSGNTIYFGEGSWLTVV.

The table lists this clonotype with many counts. V gene TRBV5-1 combines with J gene TRBJ2-3; 11 bases fit TRBD2. Germline CDR1 reads SGHRS; CDR2 reads YFSETQ. Unmatched junction bases numbered 9, after V lost 4 bases and J lost 5 bases. This CDR3 region has 16 residues. CDR3 amino acids: CASSTVAGGPGDTQYF. CDR3 DNA sequence: TGCGCCAGCAGCACGGTAGCGGGGGGGCCGGGAGATACGCAGTATTTT.

This clonotype was detected only a few times. The CDR3 DNA reads TGTGCCAGCAGCCATAACCTCGACAGGGGCCGGTCAAAGGACACTGAAGCTTTCTTT. This encodes CASSHNLDRGRSKDTEAFF. V usage is TRBV12-3 or TRBV12-4 and J usage is TRBJ1-1, with 8 bases that match TRBD1. The V and J ends lost 6 bases and 3 bases, in that order; junction bases with no gene match: 21. This CDR3 comprises 19 residues.

This clonotype showed up many times. The V and J genes are TRBV7-9 and TRBJ2-2, with 7 bases aligning to TRBD2. V was clipped by 8 bases and J by 6 bases; unmatched bases: 9. The CDR3 has 14 residues. Germline CDR1 is SEHNR and CDR2 is FQNEAQ (reference sequence). CDR3 protein: CASQPPAGPGELFF. The DNA for the CDR3 is TGTGCCAGCCAGCCTCCAGCGGGGCCCGGGGAGCTGTTTTTT.

This clonotype showed up many times. This chain connects TRBV4-1 to TRBJ1-5; D uncertain. The V end was cut by 0 bases, the J end by 0 bases, with 15 bases between. The V gene's germline CDR1 is MGHRA and CDR2 YSYEKL. CDR3 length: 18 amino acids. The CDR3 region is CASSQDAEFRYSNQPQHF. The DNA for the CDR3 is TGCGCCAGCAGCCAAGATGCAGAGTTCCGATATAGCAATCAGCCCCAGCATTTT.

This clonotype was observed many times. V is TRBV12-3 or TRBV12-4 and J is TRBJ2-4, with TRBD1 as a possible D gene (6 bases). Trimming removed 7 bases at V and 8 bases at J, with 12 bases between. This CDR3 contains 12 residues. CDR3 sequence reads: CASNAGDDIQYF. The CDR3 coding sequence is TGTGCCAGCAATGCAGGGGACGACATTCAGTACTTC.

The sample holds many counts of this clonotype. The rearrangement uses TRBV2 and TRBJ2-4; 10 nucleotides agree with TRBD2. J lost 12 bases, V lost 5 bases, and 4 bases had no gene match. The CDR3 contains 12 residues. Germline values: CDR1 SNHLY, CDR2 FYNNEI. CDR3 residues: CASSLAGAYQYF. The DNA for the CDR3 is TGTGCCAGCAGTCTAGCGGGGGCATATCAGTACTTC.

This clonotype was recorded many times. The chain combines TRBV29-1 with TRBJ2-7, with 7 bases fitting TRBD2. V was clipped by 3 bases and J by 3 bases; unmatched bases: 5. Germline-derived CDR1 and CDR2 are SQVTM and ANQGSEA. The CDR3 contains 13 residues. CDR3 in amino acids: CSVDSGGDYEQYF. The CDR3 DNA reads TGCAGCGTTGATTCTGGGGGGGACTACGAGCAGTACTTC.

This clonotype showed up many times. CDR3 protein: CASSEAHGDRHPTGELFF. As DNA, the CDR3 is TGTGCCAGCAGTGAAGCCCATGGGGACAGGCACCCGACCGGGGAGCTGTTTTTT. This chain uses TRBV6-1 with TRBJ2-2; 8 bases match TRBD1. Germline lookup yields CDR1 MNHNS and CDR2 SASEGT. This CDR3 comprises 18 residues. Trimming cost V 0 bases and J 5 bases; bases outside gene matches: 11.

This clonotype occurred a few times. The chain employs TRBV6-5 and TRBJ1-1; TRBD1 is a possible D gene (5 bases). CDR3 length equals 15 residues. V lost 0 bases and J 1 base, leaving 9 bases between the germline ends. In germline, CDR1 is MNHEY, CDR2 SVGAGI. The DNA of the CDR3 is TGTGCCAGCAGTTACTCGGGGGGTTGGAACACTGAAGCTTTCTTT. Its protein product is CASSYSGGWNTEAFF.

This clonotype was recorded at least ten times. This sequence joins TRBV7-2 and TRBJ1-1; TRBD1 might be the D (6 bases). Germline CDR1 is SGHTA and CDR2 is FQGNSA. The CDR3 has 14 amino acids. Trimming removed 5 bases from V and 5 bases from J, with 15 bases in between. DNA for the CDR3: TGTGCCAGCAGCACCCCAGGGGTCTGGACTGAAGCTTTCTTT. Its translation is CASSTPGVWTEAFF.

The rearrangement links TRBV5-8 to TRBJ1-1; 10 nucleotides align to TRBD1. Germline CDR1 reads SGHTS; CDR2 reads YDEGEE. V was pared by 4 bases and J by 8 bases, with 5 bases of the junction left unmatched. This CDR3 spans 13 amino acids. CDR3: CASSGGQGVEAFF. CDR3 DNA sequence: TGTGCCAGCAGCGGAGGACAGGGGGTCGAAGCTTTCTTT. Filled out from reference TRBV5-8 and TRBJ1-1, the complete variable domain reads EAGVTQSPTHLIKTRGQQATLRCSPISGHTSVYWYQQALGLGLQFLLWYDEGEERNRGNFPPRFSGRQFPNYSSELNVNALELEDSALYLCASSGGQGVEAFFGQGTRLTVV.

This clonotype was found a few times. This chain joins TRBV6-6 and TRBJ2-3, with a tentative D call TRBD2 (5 bases). CDR3 length equals 14 residues. V lost 7 bases and J 5 bases, leaving 16 bases between the germline ends. The germline V gene has CDR1 MNHNY and CDR2 SVGAGI (reference sequence). Here the CDR3 reads CASKRSLGGDTQYF. The CDR3 nucleotides read TGTGCCAGCAAACGCTCCCTAGGAGGAGATACGCAGTATTTT.

This clonotype was picked up many times. This sequence joins TRBV29-1 and TRBJ1-1, with D possibly matching TRBD1 (5 bases). The CDR3 runs 12 residues. V lost 3 bases and J lost 10, with 15 bases in between. Germline V CDR1 and CDR2: SQVTM, ANQGSEA. This CDR3 is CSVEREGVGAFF. CDR3 DNA: TGCAGCGTTGAGAGGGAAGGGGTAGGAGCTTTCTTT.

The genes are TRBV28 and TRBJ2-3, with D perhaps TRBD2 (6 bases). The CDR3 runs 15 residues. The germline V gene encodes CDR1 MDHEN and CDR2 SYDVKM. Between the trimmed V and J ends, which lost 2 bases and 2 bases, there was a span of 11 bases. For the CDR3, the DNA is TGTGCCAGCAGTTTAATTGCGGGACTCACAGATACGCAGTATTTT. Translation gives CASSLIAGLTDTQYF.

At least ten counts were recorded for this clonotype. The rearrangement joins TRBV20-1 to TRBJ2-3; TRBD2 is a possible D gene (6 bases). Germline lookup yields CDR1 DFQATT and CDR2 SNEGSKA (reference sequence). The CDR3 is made up of 12 amino acids. The V gene lost 3 bases and the J gene lost 5 bases, with 9 bases spanning the gap. The DNA for the CDR3 is TGCAGTGCTAGCGACGGGAGAGATACGCAGTATTTT. This gives the protein CSASDGRDTQYF.